This T cell receptor beta chain was documented in a study of blood T cell repertoires in COVID-19 (dated by TCRdb to 2018 to 2020). For context, the study as a whole: Samples covering the acute and convalescent phases of COVID-19 were provided by collaborators in the United States, Italy and Spain. Nearly every sample came with metadata listing a de-identified subject ID, COVID-19 status, age in years and sex. The prospective study material was composed of cDNA or gDNA derived from T cells, B-cell-depleted T cells, or PBMCs. Deeply sampled blood TCRbeta repertoires from subjects exposed to, actively infected with, or recovered from COVID-19 were included in the dataset. A freely available public database, intended as a resource for researchers studying the immune response to SARS-CoV-2, is where the repertoires were released. The samples were drawn from two sources: the first 160 participants of the ongoing ImmuneRACE study, and approximately 1,300 subjects contributed by 6 global collaborators. Where available, HLA class I and class II types were taken from metadata supplied by the sample provider and were not determined by assay-based typing.

TCRbeta CDR3 regions were amplified from genomic DNA by means of the immunoSEQ Assay, a bias-controlled multiplex PCR. The paper's data handling went like this. The number of nucleated cells in each sample was estimated by amplification of reference gene primers within the assay. Sequence reads were collapsed and filtered to measure the absolute abundance of every unique TCRbeta CDR3 rearrangement. For each sample, productive Simpson clonality was calculated by taking the square root of Simpson's diversity index across productive rearrangements. Not all clones reach the TCRdb copy of this immuneACCESS table, which keeps in-frame sequences only. Checked studies attribute under half of the gap to unresolved V genes and leave the rest unexplained. The DNA gave D and trimming, while V, J and clone size come from that table. This sample is represented by roughly 150,000 clones; more than 80% of them were singletons. The ten largest clonotypes hold about 2.8% of the sample.

V and J are truncated by 2 bases and 0 bases respectively, leaving an intervening sequence of 7 bases. The CDR3 goes from the cysteine to the phenylalanine over 14 residues. Only the CDR3 region is kept as DNA, spanning 42 bases read in frame from base 1. As encoded in the germline V gene, CDR1 is MNHEY while CDR2 is SVGAGI. Collaborating institutions collected whole blood in K2EDTA tubes following their own protocols. For TCRbeta analysis, collaborators shipped samples in one of three forms: frozen whole blood, isolated PBMCs, or DNA extracted from either of those sample types. With regard to this clone: Its antigen specificity is not known. The input lacks base qualities; no much larger clone sits a single base away.

Results and caveats for the whole study, not just this receptor: The quantity of clinical and demographic metadata differed by source and by participant and was supplied without curation.

Recombination connected TRBV6-5 to TRBJ1-1, with the D gene call left open. This receptor was taken from a man aged 60 to 75 with acute or convalescent COVID-19. Sequences were obtained from peripheral blood. The DNA sequence is as follows: TGTGCCAGCAGTTACGAGGGAATGAACACTGAAGCTTTCTTT. This encodes CASSYEGMNTEAFF.